The 20 T cell receptor beta chains reported below all come from one sample, sequenced in a study of shared clonotypes between healthy human individuals (dated by TCRdb to the early 2020s). For the CD8 naive samples, CD45RO-negative cells were positively selected for CCR7, yielding a CD45RA+CCR7+ population from which TemRA cells were excluded. The library came from the immunoSEQ multiplex PCR assay. Here the immuneACCESS table is served through TCRdb, limited to in-frame sequences with V and J called. Missing clones are a known gap in these copies; in checked studies unresolved V genes cover under half, and the rest lacks a known reason. Across this sample there are just over 2,000,000 clones, with 85% to 95% seen only once. Together, the top ten hold around 1.1% of the sample. The sequencing sample was made of naive CD8+ T cells sorted from blood. What the cell subset or site label conveys for this sample: CD45RA+CCR7+. The receptors were sampled from a man younger than 30 in good health.

The V gene is TRBV4-2, the J gene TRBJ2-3, with 9 bases fitting TRBD2. Germline-derived CDR1 and CDR2 are LGHNA and YNFKEQ. Unmatched junction bases numbered 10, after V lost 0 bases and J lost 3 bases. The CDR3 consists of 18 residues. CDR3 sequence: CASSQDSVGLAGTDTQYF. The CDR3 coding sequence is TGTGCCAGCAGCCAAGATTCTGTGGGGCTAGCGGGGACAGATACGCAGTATTTT.

The V gene is TRBV28, the J gene TRBJ2-3; no reliable D call. Trimming took 5 bases from V and 6 from J, leaving 9 bases between them. This CDR3 has 12 amino acids. Germline V gives CDR1 MDHEN, CDR2 SYDVKM. CDR3 sequence reads: CASSHSPDTQYF. For the CDR3, the DNA is TGTGCCAGCAGTCACTCCCCCGATACGCAGTATTTT.

The chain joins TRBV7-9 to TRBJ1-6, with 8 bases aligning to TRBD1. V dropped 3 bases and J dropped 9; count of bases not matched to a gene: 4. The germline CDR1 and CDR2 sequences are SEHNR and FQNEAQ (reference sequence). CDR3 length: 14 residues. CDR3 DNA: TGTGCCAGCAGCTTTTCAGGGGGCGGTTCACCCCTCCACTTT. This sequence encodes CASSFSGGGSPLHF.

The rearrangement links TRBV6-1 to TRBJ1-1; 7 bases agree with TRBD1. Germline loops: CDR1 MNHNS, CDR2 SASEGT. V was clipped by 2 bases and J by 6 bases; unmatched bases: 12. The CDR3 is made up of 16 amino acids. DNA for the CDR3: TGTGCCAGCAGTGAATTCGAAGGGGGCGAGGTGGCTGAAGCTTTCTTT. Amino acid sequence: CASSEFEGGEVAEAFF.

The CDR3 region has the DNA TGTGCCAGCAGCGTAGGCCCGGGACAATTCTACGAGCAGTACTTC. It yields the protein CASSVGPGQFYEQYF. The gene calls are TRBV9 and TRBJ2-7, with D possibly TRBD1 on 6 matching bases. The CDR3 is 15 residues long. Germline assignment: CDR1 SGDLS and CDR2 YYNGEE. V shed 0 bases and J shed 3 bases, with 13 bases lying between them.

The chain recombines TRBV28 with TRBJ2-7, with D possibly TRBD1 on 6 matching bases. Trimming left V 3 bases short and J 2 bases short, with 11 bases between. CDR1 MDHEN and CDR2 SYDVKM come from the germline V gene. This CDR3 has 14 amino acids. The CDR3 nucleotides are TGTGCCAGCAGTTTGTCGGGGACAACCTACGAGCAGTACTTC. Translation: CASSLSGTTYEQYF.

A word on this clone: At one end the junction does not follow the germline gene, possibly because of a read error. The chain links TRBV7-7 to TRBJ2-2; unclear D gene. CDR3 length equals 16 residues. CDR1 and CDR2 from the germline V gene are SSHAT and FNYEAQ (reference sequence). The CDR3 nucleotides read TGTGCTAGCAGCCCTTACGCTGACCCCAACACCGGGGAGCTGTTTTTT. Translating it yields CASSPYADPNTGELFF.

This chain connects TRBV4-2 to TRBJ2-3; the match to TRBD2 covers 8 bases. After removal of 0 bases from V and 3 bases from J, the junction contained 8 bases not matched to a gene. The CDR3 runs to 17 residues. The germline V gene has CDR1 LGHNA and CDR2 YNFKEQ. CDR3 in amino acids: CASSQEASGSRTDTQYF. DNA for the CDR3: TGTGCCAGCAGCCAAGAGGCTAGCGGGTCCCGGACAGATACGCAGTATTTT.

Comment on this clone: The sample has other DNA sequences that encode this CDR3 too. The DNA for the CDR3 is TGTGCCAGTAGTATAGGGGAAGGATACGAGCAGTACTTC. Translated: CASSIGEGYEQYF. The chain combines TRBV19 with TRBJ2-7; D is undetermined. From germline, CDR1 is LNHDA and CDR2 SQIVND (reference sequence). This CDR3 is built from 13 residues. V was clipped by 1 base and J by 4 bases, with 8 bases between them.

Of note for this clone: Other DNA sequences of this sample code for an identical CDR3. The chain employs TRBV4-3 and TRBJ2-7, with 7 bases aligning to TRBD1. The CDR3 length is 14 residues. The junction had 5 bases not matched to a gene; V was cut back by 4 bases and J by 2 bases. Germline V gives CDR1 LGHNA, CDR2 YSLEER. CDR3 amino acids: CASSPTTGAYEQYF. The CDR3 DNA sequence: TGCGCCAGCAGCCCTACCACAGGGGCCTACGAGCAGTACTTC.

This clone was found once. The V gene is TRBV2, the J gene TRBJ2-3; D may be TRBD1 (6 bases). Germline V CDR1 and CDR2: SNHLY, FYNNEI. The CDR3 length is 14 residues. V dropped 11 bases and J dropped 6 bases, with 21 bases sitting between them. CDR3 protein: CAGYTGFLGDTQYF. CDR3 in DNA: TGTGCCGGCTACACAGGGTTCCTTGGGGATACGCAGTATTTT. Supplemented by reference TRBV2 and TRBJ2-3, the full variable domain reads EPEVTQTPSHQVTQMGQEVILRCVPISNHLYFYWYRQILGQKVEFLVSFYNNEISEKSEIFDDQFSVERPDGSNFTLKIRSTKLEDSAMYFCAGYTGFLGDTQYFGPGTRLTVL.

The chain employs TRBV27 and TRBJ2-7, with D perhaps TRBD1 (6 bases). This CDR3 contains 16 residues. Trimming removed 2 bases at V and 5 bases at J, with 19 bases between. Germline CDR1 reads MNHEY; CDR2 reads SMNVEV (reference sequence). The CDR3 DNA reads as TGTGCCAGCAGTTTAGGTGTTTCCAGGGGCCAAGACGAGCAGTACTTC. Its protein is CASSLGVSRGQDEQYF.

Remarks on this clone: Other DNA sequences of this sample code for an identical CDR3. The chain combines TRBV4-1 with TRBJ2-7; TRBD2 agrees at 8 bases. This CDR3 is built from 15 residues. The V gene's germline CDR1 is MGHRA and CDR2 YSYEKL. The junction had 3 bases not matched to a gene; V was cut back by 0 bases and J by 2 bases. The CDR3 is CASSQESGGPYEQYF. The CDR3 nucleotides read TGCGCCAGCAGCCAAGAAAGCGGGGGCCCCTACGAGCAGTACTTC.

The chain has TRBV7-9 and TRBJ1-2; 8 positions agree with TRBD1. Germline V gene lookup returns CDR1 SEHNR and CDR2 FQNEAQ (reference sequence). V shed 1 base and J 6 bases; nucleotides not matched to a gene: 4. The CDR3 spans 14 residues. CDR3 bases: TGTGCCAGCAGCTTAGAGACAGGGGTGCATGGCTACACCTTC. The encoded protein is CASSLETGVHGYTF.

Turning to this clone: Other DNA sequences of this sample code for an identical CDR3. The chain uses TRBV6-5 and TRBJ2-3, with TRBD2 matching 11 bases. The CDR3 runs to 16 residues. The germline V gene encodes CDR1 MNHEY and CDR2 SVGAGI. V was clipped by 0 bases and J by 3 bases; unmatched bases: 2. The CDR3 sequence: CASSYSASGGTDTQYF. In nucleotides, the CDR3 is TGTGCCAGCAGTTACTCGGCTAGCGGGGGGACAGATACGCAGTATTTT.

The chain has TRBV27 and TRBJ1-5; TRBD1 agrees at 11 bases. V shed 6 bases, J shed 0 bases, and the junction held 4 bases outside the gene matches. The CDR3 runs 16 residues. CDR1 is MNHEY and CDR2 is SMNVEV in the germline V gene (reference sequence). The CDR3 DNA sequence: TGTGCCAGCAGGGGACAGGGGGGACCTAGCAATCAGCCCCAGCATTTT. This gives the protein CASRGQGGPSNQPQHF.

This sequence joins TRBV7-6 and TRBJ2-1, with 7 bases fitting TRBD2. There are 17 residues in the CDR3. The J segment lost 4 bases and the V segment lost 5 bases, leaving 14 bases of the junction unmatched. The V gene's germline CDR1 is SGHVS and CDR2 FNYEAQ. CDR3: CASSPLGGTERYNEQFF. As DNA, the CDR3 is TGTGCCAGCAGCCCGCTGGGGGGGACGGAAAGATACAATGAGCAGTTCTTC.

The chain combines TRBV7-2 with TRBJ2-7; 7 bases match TRBD2. V lost 1 base and J lost 3; bases outside the gene matches: 9. The CDR3 spans 16 residues. Germline V CDR1 and CDR2: SGHTA, FQGNSA. CDR3 in DNA: TGTGCCAGCAGCTTAGGAGCGGGACTGATGGTCTACGAGCAGTACTTC. It specifies CASSLGAGLMVYEQYF.

This chain connects TRBV7-9 to TRBJ2-1; TRBD2 is a possible D gene (6 bases). The germline CDR1 and CDR2 sequences are SEHNR and FQNEAQ (reference sequence). The CDR3 is 11 amino acids. The V gene lost 6 bases and the J gene lost 9 bases, with 9 bases spanning the gap. The chain's CDR3 is CASRGGGEQFF. DNA of the CDR3: TGTGCCAGCAGGGGAGGTGGTGAGCAGTTCTTC.

Comments on this clone: Additional DNA sequences in this sample encode the identical CDR3. The chain uses TRBV18 and TRBJ2-3; D is uncertain. Between the trimmed V and J ends, which lost 3 bases and 2 bases, there was a span of 3 bases. CDR1 is KGHSH, CDR2 LQKENI, per germline. The CDR3 totals 12 residues. This chain's CDR3 is CASSPDTDTQYF. CDR3 bases: TGTGCCAGCTCACCCGACACAGATACGCAGTATTTT.